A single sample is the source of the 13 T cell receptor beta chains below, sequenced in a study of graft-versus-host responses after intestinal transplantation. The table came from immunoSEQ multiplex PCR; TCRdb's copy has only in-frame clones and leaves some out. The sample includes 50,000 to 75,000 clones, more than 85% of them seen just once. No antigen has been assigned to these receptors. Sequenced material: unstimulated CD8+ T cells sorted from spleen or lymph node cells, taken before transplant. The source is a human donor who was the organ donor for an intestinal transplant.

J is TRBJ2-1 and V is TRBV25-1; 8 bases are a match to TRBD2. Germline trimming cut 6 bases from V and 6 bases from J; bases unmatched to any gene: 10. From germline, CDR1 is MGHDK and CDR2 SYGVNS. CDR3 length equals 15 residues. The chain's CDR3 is CASREQAGVLNEQFF. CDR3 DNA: TGTGCCAGCAGAGAACAAGCGGGAGTCCTCAATGAGCAGTTCTTC.

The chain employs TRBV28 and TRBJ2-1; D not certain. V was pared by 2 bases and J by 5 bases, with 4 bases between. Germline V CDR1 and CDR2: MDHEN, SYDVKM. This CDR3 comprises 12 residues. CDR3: CASSLADNEQFF. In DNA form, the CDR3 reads TGTGCCAGCAGTTTAGCGGACAATGAGCAGTTCTTC. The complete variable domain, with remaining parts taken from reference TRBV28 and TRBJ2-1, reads DVKVTQSSRYLVKRTGEKVFLECVQDMDHENMFWYRQDPGLGLRLIYFSYDVKMKEKGDIPEGYSVSREKKERFSLILESASTNQTSMYLCASSLADNEQFFGPGTRLTVL.

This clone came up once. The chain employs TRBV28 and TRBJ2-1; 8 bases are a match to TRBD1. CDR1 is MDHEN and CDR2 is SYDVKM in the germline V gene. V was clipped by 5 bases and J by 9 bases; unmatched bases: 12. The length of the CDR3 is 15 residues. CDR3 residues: CASSQTLQQGGEQFF. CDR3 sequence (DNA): TGTGCCAGCAGTCAGACTCTCCAACAGGGGGGTGAGCAGTTCTTC.

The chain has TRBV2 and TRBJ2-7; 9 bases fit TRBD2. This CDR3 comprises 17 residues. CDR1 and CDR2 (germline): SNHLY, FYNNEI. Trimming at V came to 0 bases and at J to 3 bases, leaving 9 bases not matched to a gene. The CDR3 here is CASSEALSGSKFYEQYF. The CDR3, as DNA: TGTGCCAGCAGTGAAGCGCTTAGCGGGAGTAAGTTCTACGAGCAGTACTTC.

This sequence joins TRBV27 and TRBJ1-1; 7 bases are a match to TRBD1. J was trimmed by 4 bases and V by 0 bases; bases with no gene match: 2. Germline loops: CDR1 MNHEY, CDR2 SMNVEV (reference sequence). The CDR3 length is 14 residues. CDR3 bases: TGTGCCAGCAGTTTATCGGCAGGGGGCACTGAAGCTTTCTTT. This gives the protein CASSLSAGGTEAFF.

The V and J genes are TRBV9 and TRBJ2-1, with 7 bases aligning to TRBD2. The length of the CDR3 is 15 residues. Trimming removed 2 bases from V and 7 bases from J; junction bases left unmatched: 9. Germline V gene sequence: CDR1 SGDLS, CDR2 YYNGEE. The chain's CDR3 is CASSVTWREKNEQFF. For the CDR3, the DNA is TGTGCCAGCAGCGTGACGTGGCGGGAGAAGAATGAGCAGTTCTTC.

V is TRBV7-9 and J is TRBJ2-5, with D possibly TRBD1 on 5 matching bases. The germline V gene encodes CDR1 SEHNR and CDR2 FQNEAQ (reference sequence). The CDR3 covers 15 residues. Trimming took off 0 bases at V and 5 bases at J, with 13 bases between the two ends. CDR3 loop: CASSLAESRGETQYF. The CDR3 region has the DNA TGTGCCAGCAGCTTAGCGGAAAGTAGGGGCGAGACCCAGTACTTC.

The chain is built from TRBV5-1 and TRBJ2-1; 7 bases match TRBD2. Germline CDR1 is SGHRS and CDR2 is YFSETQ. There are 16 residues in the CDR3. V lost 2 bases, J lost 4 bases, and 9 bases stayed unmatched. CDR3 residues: CASSFLRSGDYNEQFF. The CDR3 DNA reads TGCGCCAGCAGCTTCCTCCGGAGCGGGGATTACAATGAGCAGTTCTTC.

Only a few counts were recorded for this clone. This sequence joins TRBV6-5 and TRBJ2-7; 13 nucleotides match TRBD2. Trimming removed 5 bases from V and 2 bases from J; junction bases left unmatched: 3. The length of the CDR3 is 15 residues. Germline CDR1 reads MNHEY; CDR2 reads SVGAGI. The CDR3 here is CASSPGLAGAYEQYF. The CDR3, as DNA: TGTGCCAGCAGTCCTGGACTAGCGGGAGCCTACGAGCAGTACTTC.

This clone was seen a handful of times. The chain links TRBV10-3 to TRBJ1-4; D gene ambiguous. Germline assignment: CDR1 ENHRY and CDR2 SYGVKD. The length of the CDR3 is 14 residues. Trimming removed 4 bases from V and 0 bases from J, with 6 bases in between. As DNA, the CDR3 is TGTGCCATCAGTGCAGTTGCAACTAATGAAAAACTGTTTTTT. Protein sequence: CAISAVATNEKLFF.

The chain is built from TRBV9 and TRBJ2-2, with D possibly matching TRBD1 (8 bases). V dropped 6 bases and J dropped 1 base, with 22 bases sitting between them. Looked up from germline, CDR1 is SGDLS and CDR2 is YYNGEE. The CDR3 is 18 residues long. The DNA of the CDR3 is TGTGCCAGCAACACGCGTAGGGGGGGGACAGGGAACACCGGGGAGCTGTTTTTT. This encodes CASNTRRGGTGNTGELFF.

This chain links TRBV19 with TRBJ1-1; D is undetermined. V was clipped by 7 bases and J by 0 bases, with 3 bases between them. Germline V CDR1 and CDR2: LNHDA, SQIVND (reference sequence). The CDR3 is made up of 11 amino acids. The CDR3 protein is CASNMNTEAFF. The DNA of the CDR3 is TGTGCCAGTAATATGAACACTGAAGCTTTCTTT.

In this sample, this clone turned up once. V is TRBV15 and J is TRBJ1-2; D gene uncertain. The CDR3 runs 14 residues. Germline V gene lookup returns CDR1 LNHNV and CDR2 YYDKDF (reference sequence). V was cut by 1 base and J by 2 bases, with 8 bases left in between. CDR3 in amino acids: CATSRGEGNYGYTF. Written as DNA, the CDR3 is TGTGCCACCAGCAGAGGGGAGGGCAACTATGGCTACACCTTC.